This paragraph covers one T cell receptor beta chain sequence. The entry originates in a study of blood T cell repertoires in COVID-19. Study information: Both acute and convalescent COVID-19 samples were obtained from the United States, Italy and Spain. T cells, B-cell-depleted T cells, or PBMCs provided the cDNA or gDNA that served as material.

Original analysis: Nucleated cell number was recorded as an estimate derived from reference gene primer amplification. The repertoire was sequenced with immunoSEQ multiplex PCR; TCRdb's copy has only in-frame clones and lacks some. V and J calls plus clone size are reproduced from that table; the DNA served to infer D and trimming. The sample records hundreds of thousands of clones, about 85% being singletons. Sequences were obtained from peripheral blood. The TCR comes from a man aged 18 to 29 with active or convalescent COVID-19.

This CDR3 is CASTTPRLASGEQYF. The CDR3, as DNA: TGTGCCAGCACTACCCCCCGACTAGCATCTGGCGAGCAGTACTTC. The J gene is TRBJ2-7, the V gene TRBV28; 7 bases are shared with TRBD2. The germline V gene has CDR1 MDHEN and CDR2 SYDVKM. Germline trimming cut 7 bases from V and 6 bases from J; bases unmatched to any gene: 15. The CDR3 has 15 residues.